These 5 T cell receptor beta chains came from one sample sequenced in a study of monozygotic twins with inflammatory bowel disease. Reprocessing the 5' RACE reads, TCRdb reports a single entry for every CDR3 protein and omits DNA. This sample's table reports a few hundred thousand distinct CDR3 sequences. The sample consisted of blood. The receptors were sampled from a human donor with ulcerative colitis or Crohn's disease, or a healthy co-twin of an affected twin (not recorded which).

The gene calls are TRBV10-3 and TRBJ2-2; TCRdb names TRBD2, which stays unverified in the absence of DNA. The V gene's germline CDR1 is ENHRY and CDR2 SYGVKD. The CDR3 covers 15 residues. The CDR3 loop is CAITRDSANTGELFF.

This rearrangement joins TRBV6-5 to TRBJ2-6. The germline V gene encodes CDR1 MNHEY and CDR2 SVGAGI. The CDR3 runs to 15 residues. The CDR3 spells CASRLSGFGANVLTF.

The chain uses TRBV12-3 or TRBV12-4 and TRBJ2-2. The CDR3 sequence is 14 residues long. The CDR3 loop is CASSLGWQAGELFF.

The chain carries TRBV10-3 and TRBJ1-5; with no DNA, the TCRdb D assignment of TRBD1 cannot be verified. Germline CDR1 reads ENHRY; CDR2 reads SYGVKD. This CDR3 has 15 amino acids. The CDR3 region is CAISESQGRGQPQHF.

The rearrangement links TRBV10-2 to TRBJ1-2; the TCRdb call, TRBD1, lacks DNA for checking. Germline V gives CDR1 WSHSY, CDR2 SAAADI. The CDR3 has 14 residues. Here the CDR3 reads CASSESRQGDGYTF.